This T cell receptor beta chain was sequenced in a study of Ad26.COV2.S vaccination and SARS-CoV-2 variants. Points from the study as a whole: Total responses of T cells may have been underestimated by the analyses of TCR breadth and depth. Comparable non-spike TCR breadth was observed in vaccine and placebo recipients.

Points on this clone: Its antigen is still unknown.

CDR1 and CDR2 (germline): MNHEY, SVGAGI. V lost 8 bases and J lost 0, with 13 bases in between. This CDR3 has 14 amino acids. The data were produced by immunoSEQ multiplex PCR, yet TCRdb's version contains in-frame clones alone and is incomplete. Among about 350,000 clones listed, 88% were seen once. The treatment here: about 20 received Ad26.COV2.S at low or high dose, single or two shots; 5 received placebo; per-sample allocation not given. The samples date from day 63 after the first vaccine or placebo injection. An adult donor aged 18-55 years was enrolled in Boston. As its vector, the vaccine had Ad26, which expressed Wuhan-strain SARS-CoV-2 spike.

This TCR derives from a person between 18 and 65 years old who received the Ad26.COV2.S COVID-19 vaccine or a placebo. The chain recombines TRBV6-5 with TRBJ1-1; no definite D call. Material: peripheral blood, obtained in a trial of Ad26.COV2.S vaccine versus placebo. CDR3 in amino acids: CASGVTAVNTEAFF. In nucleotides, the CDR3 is TGTGCCAGCGGGGTAACAGCCGTGAACACTGAAGCTTTCTTT.